A single sample is the source of the 21 T cell receptor beta chains below, sequenced in a study of shared clonotypes between healthy human individuals. Terminally differentiated effector memory CD45RA+ cells were excluded from the naive CD8 cells, which were CD45RO-negative and positively selected for CCR7. Some clones are missing from TCRdb's copy, which holds only in-frame ones; the method was immunoSEQ multiplex PCR. The profile shows roughly 2.1 million clones, approximately 94% of them singletons. The sequencing sample was made of naive CD8+ T cells from PBMCs. The receptor source for this set is a man younger than 35 in good health. Some clones in this sample may be carry-over from other donors' samples.

V and J are TRBV9 and TRBJ2-7; TRBD2 agrees at 8 bases. Germline V gene lookup returns CDR1 SGDLS and CDR2 YYNGEE. V lost 7 bases to trimming and J lost 5 bases; unmatched junction nucleotides: 8. The CDR3 runs to 13 residues. CDR3 nucleotides: TGTGCCAGCGATGCGGGAGGAGGCGACGAGCAGTACTTC. Translating gives CASDAGGGDEQYF.

A few counts support this clone. The chain uses TRBV7-9 and TRBJ1-1; TRBD1 aligns across 7 bases. Unmatched junction bases numbered 13, after V lost 5 bases and J lost 4 bases. The CDR3 is made up of 16 amino acids. Germline loops: CDR1 SEHNR, CDR2 FQNEAQ (reference sequence). The chain's CDR3 is CASSKIGATGITEAFF. The CDR3 region has the DNA TGTGCCAGCAGCAAGATAGGGGCGACAGGGATCACTGAAGCTTTCTTT.

This chain joins TRBV27 and TRBJ1-1, with 10 bases fitting TRBD1. CDR3 length: 14 residues. V trimming: 6 bases; J trimming: 6 bases; junction bases outside the gene matches: 7. CDR1 is MNHEY and CDR2 is SMNVEV in the germline V gene (reference sequence). CDR3 loop: CASRWTGGGSEAFF. Written as DNA, the CDR3 is TGTGCCAGCAGGTGGACAGGGGGAGGATCTGAAGCTTTCTTT.

The DNA of the CDR3 is TGTGCCAGCAGCTTAGGGAGTCACGACTACGAGCAGTACTTC. This translates into CASSLGSHDYEQYF. The chain couples TRBV5-4 to TRBJ2-7; the D gene is possibly TRBD2 (5 bases). The length of the CDR3 is 14 residues. Germline CDR1 and CDR2: SGHNT and YYREEE (reference sequence). Trimming removed 2 bases from V and 3 bases from J, with 12 bases in between.

V usage is TRBV14 and J usage is TRBJ1-2; unclear D gene. Trimming removed 1 base from V and 8 bases from J, with 11 bases in between. CDR3 size: 13 residues. In germline, CDR1 is SGHDN, CDR2 FVKESK. CDR3 in amino acids: CASSQVHSWGYTF. For the CDR3, the DNA is TGTGCCAGCAGCCAAGTCCATTCTTGGGGCTACACCTTC.

CDR3 DNA sequence: TGTGCCAGCAGCGCCCCGGGATTCGTCGGCTACACCTTC. It is translated as CASSAPGFVGYTF. The V and J genes are TRBV25-1 and TRBJ1-2; D is unresolved. CDR1 MGHDK and CDR2 SYGVNS come from the germline V gene. Trimming shortened V by 6 bases and J by 8 bases, and 16 bases separated the two germline ends. CDR3 length equals 13 residues.

The chain combines TRBV4-1 with TRBJ2-1, with D possibly TRBD2 on 6 matching bases. V lost 4 bases to trimming and J lost 6 bases, with 13 bases between them. The CDR3 loop spans 14 amino acids. Germline CDR1 MGHRA, CDR2 YSYEKL. CDR3 DNA: TGCGCCAGCAGCCTACTTCTAGCGTCCAATGAGCAGTTCTTC. As protein: CASSLLLASNEQFF.

The chain combines TRBV4-3 with TRBJ2-1; 8 bases are a match to TRBD2. The length of the CDR3 is 15 residues. Per the germline V gene, CDR1 is LGHNA and CDR2 is YSLEER. V was clipped by 4 bases and J by 6 bases; unmatched bases: 8. The CDR3 DNA sequence: TGCGCCAGCAGCCCCCGAGGAGCGGGAGCCAATGAGCAGTTCTTC. Amino acid sequence: CASSPRGAGANEQFF.

The chain carries TRBV15 and TRBJ2-3; perhaps TRBD2 as D (5 bases). The germline V and J ends were trimmed by 0 bases and 0 bases, with 13 bases remaining between them. Per germline, CDR1 LNHNV and CDR2 YYDKDF (reference sequence). The CDR3 has 17 residues. CDR3 nucleotide sequence: TGTGCCACCAGCAGAGAGTTCCGGGATCTGAGCACAGATACGCAGTATTTT. Encoded protein: CATSREFRDLSTDTQYF.

Comment on this clone: This same CDR3 is encoded by further DNA sequences in the sample. The J gene is TRBJ2-7, the V gene TRBV7-9; D unclear. The CDR3 consists of 11 residues. Looked up from germline, CDR1 is SEHNR and CDR2 is FQNEAQ (reference sequence). Trimming removed 2 bases at V and 6 bases at J, with 5 bases between. The CDR3 coding sequence is TGTGCCAGCAGCTTAACCCGCGAGCAGTACTTC. Amino acids: CASSLTREQYF. The full variable domain, in which reference TRBV7-9 and TRBJ2-7 provide the parts outside the CDR3, is DTGVSQNPRHKITKRGQNVTFRCDPISEHNRLYWYRQTLGQGPEFLTYFQNEAQLEKSRLLSDRFSAERPKGSFSTLEIQRTEQGDSAMYLCASSLTREQYFGPGTRLTVT.

As concerns this clone: The same CDR3 arises from other DNA sequences in this sample as well. The rearrangement joins TRBV9 to TRBJ2-6; D remains ambiguous. Germline V gene lookup returns CDR1 SGDLS and CDR2 YYNGEE. V lost 2 bases, J lost 4 bases, and 7 bases lay in between. There are 14 residues in the CDR3. Here the CDR3 DNA reads TGTGCCAGCAGCGTGGGTGCGGGGGCCAACGTCCTGACTTTC. Its translation: CASSVGAGANVLTF.

This clone was seen just once. The chain recombines TRBV10-3 with TRBJ2-3, with 10 nucleotides matching TRBD1. Losses at the gene ends were 4 bases for V and 6 bases for J; bases not matched to a gene: 13. This CDR3 comprises 17 residues. In germline, CDR1 is ENHRY, CDR2 SYGVKD. The CDR3 sequence is CAISVSPGTGAGDTQYF. Here the CDR3 DNA reads TGTGCCATCAGTGTAAGCCCCGGGACAGGGGCGGGTGATACGCAGTATTTT.

About this clone itself: Other DNA sequences of this sample code for an identical CDR3. This chain links TRBV5-4 with TRBJ2-7; D might be TRBD2 (5 bases). With 5 bases removed from V and 7 bases from J, the gap between germline ends came to 13 bases. The CDR3 length is 12 residues. Germline V gene lookup returns CDR1 SGHNT and CDR2 YYREEE (reference sequence). The CDR3 region has the DNA TGTGCCAGCAGTTTCGGGGAAGGTGAGCAGTACTTC. Its translation: CASSFGEGEQYF.

The chain couples TRBV4-1 to TRBJ2-3; possible D gene TRBD1, 5 bases. Germline V CDR1 and CDR2: MGHRA, YSYEKL. The length of the CDR3 is 18 residues. Trimming pared 4 bases from V and 2 bases from J, leaving 22 bases between. Written as DNA, the CDR3 is TGCGCCAGCAGCCGGGGCCTTAATACCCTACTTGTCACAGATACGCAGTATTTT. Translating gives CASSRGLNTLLVTDTQYF.

The rearrangement uses TRBV6-5 and TRBJ1-4; D gene ambiguous. This CDR3 contains 15 residues. Germline CDR1 is MNHEY and CDR2 is SVGAGI. V was trimmed by 0 bases and J by 7 bases, leaving 12 bases between them. In nucleotides, the CDR3 is TGTGCCAGCAGTTACTCTCGGACGGCGGGTGAAAAACTGTTTTTT. Amino acids: CASSYSRTAGEKLFF.

This chain's CDR3 is CSVAGLTALGNTIYF. The CDR3 coding sequence is TGCAGCGTCGCCGGACTTACCGCTCTTGGAAACACCATATATTTT. The V call is TRBV29-1, the J call TRBJ1-3; D uncertain. CDR3 length: 15 amino acids. CDR1 is SQVTM, CDR2 ANQGSEA, per germline. Trimming removed 6 bases from V and 3 bases from J, with 18 bases in between.

The chain combines TRBV28 with TRBJ1-1; the match to TRBD1 covers 7 bases. Germline V gene sequence: CDR1 MDHEN, CDR2 SYDVKM. This CDR3 is 16 amino acids long. The trim removed 3 bases at V and 3 bases at J, leaving 10 bases unmatched. CDR3 amino acids: CASSFPGGLPDTEAFF. The CDR3 DNA reads as TGTGCCAGCAGTTTTCCAGGGGGTTTGCCGGACACTGAAGCTTTCTTT.

The chain links TRBV2 to TRBJ1-6, with 7 positions matching TRBD1. Unmatched junction bases numbered 3, after V lost 6 bases and J lost 4 bases. Germline lookup yields CDR1 SNHLY and CDR2 FYNNEI. This CDR3 contains 14 residues. The CDR3 region has the DNA TGTGCCAGCAGGCAGACAGGGTATAATTCACCCCTCCACTTT. The encoded protein is CASRQTGYNSPLHF.

This clone was found a few times. The chain employs TRBV7-9 and TRBJ1-1; no reliable D call. This CDR3 region has 13 residues. Trimming left V 5 bases short and J 6 bases short, with 13 bases between. Germline CDR1 SEHNR, CDR2 FQNEAQ (reference sequence). CDR3 coding DNA: TGTGCCAGCAGCCCAATGGTCGTCCCTGAAGCTTTCTTT. This codes for CASSPMVVPEAFF. The full variable domain, its missing parts supplied by reference TRBV7-9 and TRBJ1-1, is DTGVSQNPRHKITKRGQNVTFRCDPISEHNRLYWYRQTLGQGPEFLTYFQNEAQLEKSRLLSDRFSAERPKGSFSTLEIQRTEQGDSAMYLCASSPMVVPEAFFGQGTRLTVV.

This clone was seen only once. The rearrangement links TRBV25-1 to TRBJ1-5; D uncertain. V dropped 4 bases and J dropped 4 bases, with 8 bases sitting between them. This CDR3 contains 13 residues. The germline V gene encodes CDR1 MGHDK and CDR2 SYGVNS. The CDR3 region is CASSGAANQPQHF. The CDR3 nucleotides read TGTGCCAGCAGTGGGGCAGCAAATCAGCCCCAGCATTTT.

The chain combines TRBV4-1 with TRBJ1-2, with 10 positions matching TRBD1. CDR1 is MGHRA, CDR2 YSYEKL, per germline. The CDR3 consists of 15 residues. Trimming at V came to 2 bases and at J to 6 bases, leaving 6 bases not matched to a gene. CDR3 residues: CASSQSAGTGDGYTF. The CDR3 DNA follows: TGCGCCAGCAGCCAATCCGCCGGGACAGGGGATGGCTACACCTTC.